The present T cell receptor beta chain was sequenced within a study of blood T cell repertoires in COVID-19. Study-wide context: From the United States, Italy and Spain came samples of acute and convalescent COVID-19. Sources were T cells, B-cell-depleted T cells, or PBMCs; the material itself was cDNA or gDNA.

Original analysis: By means of reference gene primer amplification, nucleated cell counts were estimated. Sequencing was performed with immunoSEQ multiplex PCR; in TCRdb, only in-frame clones are kept and a portion is missing. That table supplies the V and J calls and clone size; D and trimming were determined from the DNA. The sample includes 200,000 to 250,000 clones, approximately 88% of them seen just once. CDR1 LGHNT and CDR2 FRNRAP come from the germline V gene. The CDR3 contains 16 residues. V was pared by 3 bases and J by 5 bases, with 8 bases of the junction left unmatched. This clone was seen a few times.

Sequences were obtained from peripheral blood. The TCR sequence derives from a man aged 55-75 years who had recovered from COVID-19. The chain couples TRBV12-5 to TRBJ2-2; 8 nucleotides match TRBD1. CDR3 residues: CASGFWTGQGTGELFF. CDR3 in DNA: TGTGCTAGTGGTTTTTGGACAGGGCAGGGAACCGGGGAGCTGTTTTTT.